This T cell receptor beta chain was recorded in a study of T cell responses to AZD1222 COVID-19 vaccine. Study-wide context: Timing groups of about 4 and about 12 weeks for second doses were pooled. Whole-study findings and limits: AZD1222 recipients seropositive at baseline numbered only six or seven. Spike-specific TCR breadth and depth went up after people got two AZD1222 doses. Clonal diversity was possibly underestimated; the donors were predominantly white British and more often female.

With 0 bases clipped from V and 4 bases from J, the junction kept 11 bases outside the gene matches. Germline CDR1 and CDR2: MGHRA and YSYEKL. CDR3 length: 17 amino acids. Data came from immunoSEQ multiplex PCR; TCRdb stores just in-frame clones and leaves some out. The table lists over 130,000 clones, approximately 90% of them singletons. Note on this clone: Its antigen remains unknown.

Specimen: peripheral blood, collected on day 0 of AZD1222 vaccination. The genes are TRBV4-1 and TRBJ1-2; TRBD1 aligns across 7 bases. The clonotype was recovered from an adult in good health. CDR3 in amino acids: CASSQDFRDSSFYGYTF. The CDR3 region has the DNA TGCGCCAGCAGCCAAGATTTCCGGGACAGCTCTTTCTATGGCTACACCTTC.